This T cell receptor (beta chain) emerged from a study of technical replicates of blood from several donors. This CDR3 spans 12 amino acids. Trimming removed 6 bases from V and 6 bases from J, with 12 bases in between. Germline CDR1 SGHTA, CDR2 FQGNSA. Repertoires were generated with immunoSEQ multiplex PCR, while TCRdb's copy carries only in-frame clones and drops some. The table has tens of thousands of clones, more than 90% seen once. Sequencing was carried out using T cells isolated from PBMCs. V usage is TRBV7-2 and J usage is TRBJ2-7; a weak D match, TRBD1 (5 bases). This receptor was identified in a human donor in good health. CDR3 sequence (DNA): TGTGCCAGCAGTTGGGGCTGGGGCGAGCAGTACTTC. Translation gives CASSWGWGEQYF.